These 2 T cell receptor beta chains came from one sample sequenced in a study of cytomegalovirus exposure and HLA in healthy donors (dated by TCRdb to between 2016 and 2019). Libraries were built with the immunoSEQ multiplex PCR assay. For the multiplex PCR, a mixture combining 60 forward primers for TCR Vbeta segments and 13 reverse primers for TCR Jbeta segments was used. The immuneACCESS repertoire file appears here via TCRdb, limited to in-frame rearrangements. These files lack a portion of the clones; in checked studies, under half of the deficit traces to unresolved V genes, and the cause of the others is not known. Counted in this sample were 200,000 or so clones; around 73% of them appeared once. 3.5% to 4% of the sample lies in the top ten. Sequencing was done on a sample of PBMCs. The receptor source for this set is a male donor in good health and CMV-seronegative.

This clone has only a few counts. V and J are TRBV27 and TRBJ1-1, with D perhaps matching TRBD1 (5 bases). The germline V gene encodes CDR1 MNHEY and CDR2 SMNVEV (reference sequence). With 0 bases removed from V and 0 bases from J, the gap between germline ends came to 8 bases. This CDR3 is built from 15 residues. CDR3 nucleotides: TGTGCCAGCAGTTTATCAGGGGTCCTGAACACTGAAGCTTTCTTT. Its protein is CASSLSGVLNTEAFF.

The genes are TRBV6-5 and TRBJ2-7, with TRBD1 matching over 8 bases. Trimming removed 5 bases from V and 4 bases from J; junction bases left unmatched: 10. This CDR3 has 15 residues. From germline, CDR1 is MNHEY and CDR2 SVGAGI. The CDR3 DNA follows: TGTGCCAGCAGTGGTTCCCGGGACAGGATTTACGAGCAGTACTTC. Its translation: CASSGSRDRIYEQYF.